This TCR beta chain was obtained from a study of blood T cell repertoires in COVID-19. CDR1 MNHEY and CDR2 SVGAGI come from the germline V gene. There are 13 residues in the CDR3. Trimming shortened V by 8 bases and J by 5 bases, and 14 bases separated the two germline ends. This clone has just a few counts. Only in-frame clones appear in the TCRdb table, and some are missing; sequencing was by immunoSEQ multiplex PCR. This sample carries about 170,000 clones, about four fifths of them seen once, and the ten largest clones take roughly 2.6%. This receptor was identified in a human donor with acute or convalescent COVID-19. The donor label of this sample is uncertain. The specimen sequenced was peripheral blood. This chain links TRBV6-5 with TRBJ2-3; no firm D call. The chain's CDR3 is CASRIALGDTQYF. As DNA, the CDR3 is TGTGCCAGCCGAATCGCCCTCGGAGATACGCAGTATTTT.